This T cell receptor (beta chain) is drawn from a study of blood T cell repertoires in COVID-19 (dated by TCRdb to between 2020 and 2021). Regarding the research as a whole: Samples from collaborators originated in the United States, Italy and Spain and spanned both the acute and convalescent phases of COVID-19. Samples came from the ongoing ImmuneRACE study (first 160 participants) plus 1,254 subjects from 6 global collaborators. The prospective study material was composed of cDNA or gDNA derived from T cells, B-cell-depleted T cells, or PBMCs. The sample metadata nearly always contained a de-identified subject ID, COVID-19 status, age in years and sex. The repertoires were released in a freely available public database intended as a resource for research on the immune response to SARS-CoV-2. Where available, HLA class I and class II types were obtained from metadata supplied by the sample provider rather than from assay-based typing. Subjects who had been exposed to COVID-19, were actively infected with it, or had recovered from it provided the deeply sampled blood TCRbeta repertoires that made up the dataset. What the research found in general, with its limitations: The amount of clinical and demographic metadata varied by source and participant and was provided uncurated.

Ends trimmed: V by 1 base, J by 5 bases; bases unmatched to a gene: 6. As encoded in the germline V gene, CDR1 is MGHRA while CDR2 is YSYEKL. From cysteine to phenylalanine, the CDR3 is 15 amino acids long. Only CDR3 DNA is held: 45 bases, read in frame from base 1. Each collaborating institution followed its own protocols to collect whole blood in K2EDTA tubes. For TCRbeta analysis, collaborators shipped samples in one of three forms: frozen whole blood, isolated PBMCs, or DNA extracted from either of those sample types. Only a few counts were recorded for this clone. Its antigen remains unidentified. The record has no base qualities; no much larger clone is one base away. TCRbeta CDR3 regions were amplified from genomic DNA using the immunoSEQ Assay, a bias-controlled multiplex PCR. As for how the authors treated the data: The number of nucleated cells in each sample was estimated from the amplification of reference gene primers within the assay. To quantify the absolute abundance of each unique TCRbeta CDR3 rearrangement, sequence reads were collapsed and filtered. Productive Simpson clonality was computed per sample as the square root of Simpson's diversity index over productive rearrangements. Imported from immuneACCESS, the table was reduced by TCRdb to in-frame sequences with V and J called. These copies leave out some clones; in studies compared against another copy, an unresolved V gene accounts for under half, and the cause of the remainder is not known. From that table come the V and J calls and clone size; the DNA was used to work out D and trimming. The sample table shows around 81,000 clones, and roughly 87% are seen once. Just under 7.5% of the sample lies in the top ten.

The chain joins TRBV4-1 to TRBJ2-7; 9 of the junction bases match TRBD2. This receptor was obtained from a man aged 65 to 79 with acute or convalescent COVID-19. The sample consisted of peripheral blood. This receptor has the CDR3 CASSQVGVAGDEQYF. In nucleotides, the sequence is TGCGCCAGCAGCCAAGTTGGGGTAGCGGGGGACGAGCAGTACTTC.